The present T cell receptor (beta chain) was sequenced within a study of cytomegalovirus exposure and HLA in healthy donors. General study results and limits: Specific recognition of CMV antigens was confirmed in vitro for a few chains (all CMV-associated). Rarity held for most TCR sequences, but there were some public TCRs that occurred in many donors.

The donors were part of the roughly 120-subject validation cohort, which stood apart from the roughly 640-subject first cohort. Profiled with immunoSEQ multiplex PCR; TCRdb holds only in-frame clones, not every one. The table lists about 98,000 clones, around 85% of them singletons. Germline assignment: CDR1 SGHTA and CDR2 FQGNSA. This CDR3 is 15 amino acids long. The ends lost 5 bases at V and 0 bases at J; junction bases unmatched: 7. Of note for this clone: The antigen is not known.

The V and J genes are TRBV7-2 and TRBJ2-7; 7 nucleotides line up with TRBD1. Sample: PBMCs. The origin of this receptor is a woman aged 25 to 39 in good health and CMV-seronegative. DNA for the CDR3: TGTGCCAGCAGCCGGTTAGACAGGGTCTCCTACGAGCAGTACTTC. It codes for CASSRLDRVSYEQYF.